These 22 T cell receptor beta chains came from one sample sequenced in a study of cytomegalovirus exposure and HLA in healthy donors. Use of 60 Vbeta and 13 Jbeta primers characterized the PCR. Only in-frame clones appear in the TCRdb table, and some are missing; sequencing was by immunoSEQ multiplex PCR. The sample yields tens of thousands of clones, 82% seen once. Sequencing was performed on PBMCs. The receptors were gathered from a man between 18 and 35 years old in good health and CMV-seronegative.

This chain links TRBV29-1 with TRBJ2-1; D is unresolved. The CDR3 is made up of 17 amino acids. CDR1 and CDR2 from the germline V gene are SQVTM and ANQGSEA. Trimming left V 6 bases short and J 0 bases short, with 21 bases between. CDR3 protein: CSVLDEVVIFSYNEQFF. The CDR3, as DNA: TGCAGCGTCCTCGATGAGGTGGTGATCTTCTCCTACAATGAGCAGTTCTTC.

In DNA form, the CDR3 reads TGCGCCAGCAGCCAAGATTTTCGACAATCGACCTCCTACGAGCAGTACTTC. Translating gives CASSQDFRQSTSYEQYF. The rearrangement uses TRBV4-3 and TRBJ2-7; D remains ambiguous. Germline V gene data show CDR1 as LGHNA and CDR2 as YSLEER. This CDR3 comprises 17 residues. V lost 0 bases, J lost 0 bases, and 15 bases lay in between.

V is TRBV27 and J is TRBJ1-5, with D maybe TRBD1 (6 bases). V lost 6 bases and J lost 10, with 22 bases in between. In germline, CDR1 is MNHEY, CDR2 SMNVEV (reference sequence). This CDR3 region has 15 residues. CDR3 sequence (DNA): TGTGCCAGCAGCCCCTACTTTGGGGGCCCTATTCCCCAGCATTTT. Protein sequence: CASSPYFGGPIPQHF.

V usage is TRBV18 and J usage is TRBJ2-5, with 7 bases matching TRBD1. The J call is uncertain, as TRBJ2-7 better fits the DNA end. CDR3 length: 13 amino acids. CDR1 and CDR2 from the germline V gene are KGHSH and LQKENI. The CDR3 DNA reads as TGTGCCAGCTCACCGGGACAGAACTACGAGCAGTACTTC. This sequence encodes CASSPGQNYEQYF.

The rearrangement joins TRBV5-6 to TRBJ2-7; D may be TRBD1 (6 bases). The CDR3 sequence is 13 residues long. Trimming stripped 3 bases from V and 2 bases from J, with 9 bases between. Germline-derived CDR1 and CDR2 are SGHDT and YYEEEE. In DNA, the CDR3 is TGTGCCAGCAGCTCACGGACAGCCTACGAGCAGTACTTC. Its protein product is CASSSRTAYEQYF.

V is TRBV20-1 and J is TRBJ1-5; unclear D gene. V gave up 6 bases and J gave up 1 base, with 4 bases separating them. This CDR3 has 11 residues. Germline V gene lookup returns CDR1 DFQATT and CDR2 SNEGSKA (reference sequence). CDR3 sequence (DNA): TGCAGTGCGTCAAGCAATCAGCCCCAGCATTTT. Encoded protein: CSASSNQPQHF.

The chain recombines TRBV21-1 with TRBJ1-2; the tabulated D call, TRBD1, remains unverified against the DNA. TRBV21-1 constitutes a pseudogene. The CDR3 consists of 18 residues. The CDR3 DNA is TGTGCCAGCAGCAAAGTTTATGAACTGGACAGGGGCCCGTATGGCTACACCTTC. Its protein product is CASSKVYELDRGPYGYTF.

This clone showed up just a few times. The gene calls are TRBV5-1 and TRBJ2-7, with 11 nucleotides matching TRBD1. V lost 5 bases and J lost 4; bases outside the gene matches: 5. The CDR3 is 14 amino acids. CDR1 and CDR2 (germline): SGHRS, YFSETQ. The CDR3 loop reads CASRSGQGAYEQYF. The CDR3 DNA is TGCGCCAGCAGGAGTGGACAGGGGGCTTACGAGCAGTACTTC.

This clone was seen a single time. In DNA form, the CDR3 reads TGTGCCAGCAACTCTGTGATGAACACTGAAGCTTTCTTT. Its translation: CASNSVMNTEAFF. The V call is TRBV11-2, the J call TRBJ1-1; no firm D call. Germline V gene lookup returns CDR1 SGHAT and CDR2 FQNNGV. Trimming removed 7 bases at V and 0 bases at J, with 9 bases between. The CDR3 is 13 amino acids.

V is TRBV29-1 and J is TRBJ2-5, with D unresolved. Judging by the DNA end, TRBJ2-7 fits better; the J call may be wrong. The CDR3 runs 12 residues. Germline V gene data show CDR1 as SQVTM and CDR2 as ANQGSEA. The DNA for the CDR3 is TGCAGCGTTCTAGTGGTCTCCTACGAGCAGTACTTC. It encodes CSVLVVSYEQYF.

The sample holds a few counts of this clone. This chain joins TRBV15 and TRBJ1-4, with no clear D. Trimming pared 1 base from V and 8 bases from J, leaving 8 bases between. This CDR3 has 13 amino acids. The V gene's germline CDR1 is LNHNV and CDR2 YYDKDF (reference sequence). CDR3 amino acids: CATSRGSKEKLFF. The CDR3 nucleotides read TGTGCCACCAGCAGAGGGAGTAAGGAAAAACTGTTTTTT.

V and J are TRBV4-2 and TRBJ2-7, with TRBD2 matching 7 bases. Germline trimming cut 0 bases from V and 0 bases from J; bases unmatched to any gene: 14. CDR1 LGHNA and CDR2 YNFKEQ come from the germline V gene. This CDR3 contains 19 residues. The CDR3 nucleotides read TGTGCCAGCAGCCAAGATTGGTCCGGGGCGGGAGTGATCTCCTACGAGCAGTACTTC. Amino acids: CASSQDWSGAGVISYEQYF.

V gene TRBV6-6 combines with J gene TRBJ2-3; 8 bases match TRBD2. In germline, CDR1 is MNHNY, CDR2 SVGAGI (reference sequence). This CDR3 spans 14 amino acids. V was pared by 4 bases and J by 6 bases, with 6 bases of the junction left unmatched. The chain's CDR3 is CASSSGLVPDTQYF. The CDR3 region has the DNA TGTGCCAGCAGTTCGGGACTAGTCCCCGATACGCAGTATTTT.

This rearrangement joins TRBV27 to TRBJ2-7, with 11 bases fitting TRBD1. Germline CDR1 and CDR2: MNHEY and SMNVEV (reference sequence). V was clipped by 6 bases and J by 2 bases; unmatched bases: 6. This CDR3 contains 15 residues. CDR3 region: CASRAPGQGAYEQYF. The CDR3 nucleotides read TGTGCCAGCAGAGCGCCGGGACAGGGGGCCTACGAGCAGTACTTC.

Comment on this clone: Other DNA sequences in the sample encode the same CDR3. The CDR3 is CASSLGGDYGYTF. DNA of the CDR3: TGTGCCAGCAGCTTAGGGGGGGACTATGGCTACACCTTC. The V gene is TRBV7-9, the J gene TRBJ1-2, with D tentatively TRBD1 (5 bases). This CDR3 spans 13 amino acids. Per the germline V gene, CDR1 is SEHNR and CDR2 is FQNEAQ (reference sequence). V lost 1 base and J lost 3, with 6 bases in between.

This clone was counted a few times. J is TRBJ1-2 and V is TRBV28, with 7 positions matching TRBD1. The length of the CDR3 is 15 residues. Germline CDR1 reads MDHEN; CDR2 reads SYDVKM. Trimming took 5 bases from V and 4 from J; bases not matched to a gene: 10. CDR3 protein: CASSRPGQITYGYTF. The CDR3 DNA reads TGTGCCAGCAGTCGGCCGGGACAGATTACCTATGGCTACACCTTC.

This CDR3 is CASSLKPYAGGNTIYF. The CDR3 nucleotides read TGTGCCAGCAGCTTAAAACCCTACGCAGGGGGAAACACCATATATTTT. V and J are TRBV7-6 and TRBJ1-3; tentative D call: TRBD1 (5 bases). CDR1 is SGHVS and CDR2 is FNYEAQ in the germline V gene. The length of the CDR3 is 16 residues. V shed 2 bases and J shed 4 bases, with 15 bases lying between them.

The chain uses TRBV7-2 and TRBJ2-7; the match to TRBD1 covers 7 bases. J gave up 3 bases and V 4 bases, and 6 bases lay outside the gene matches. The CDR3 has 14 amino acids. Germline CDR1 reads SGHTA; CDR2 reads FQGNSA. The DNA for the CDR3 is TGTGCCAGCAGCTACCGGGACAGCGGCTACGAGCAGTACTTC. It encodes CASSYRDSGYEQYF.

The gene calls are TRBV5-5 and TRBJ1-5; tentative D call: TRBD1 (5 bases). The germline V gene has CDR1 SGHKS and CDR2 YYEKEE (reference sequence). The V end was cut by 0 bases, the J end by 8 bases, with 12 bases between. The CDR3 extends over 14 amino acids. The CDR3 sequence is CASSLGGRWEPQHF. Written as DNA, the CDR3 is TGTGCCAGCAGCTTGGGGGGCCGTTGGGAGCCCCAGCATTTT.

V and J are TRBV9 and TRBJ2-1; 8 nucleotides agree with TRBD1. Unmatched junction bases numbered 7, after V lost 3 bases and J lost 8 bases. Germline assignment: CDR1 SGDLS and CDR2 YYNGEE. The CDR3 runs 14 residues. CDR3 sequence (DNA): TGTGCCAGCAGCGGACAGGGGTTATCGTATGAGCAGTTCTTC. The encoded protein is CASSGQGLSYEQFF.

The rearrangement uses TRBV29-1 and TRBJ1-5; 7 positions agree with TRBD1. There are 13 residues in the CDR3. Losses at the gene ends were 6 bases for V and 2 bases for J; bases not matched to a gene: 4. Germline lookup yields CDR1 SQVTM and CDR2 ANQGSEA. The CDR3, as DNA: TGCAGCGTGTCGACAGGGCGCAATCAGCCCCAGCATTTT. It is translated as CSVSTGRNQPQHF.

The genes are TRBV5-1 and TRBJ1-1; TRBD1 might be the D (5 bases). Germline V gene sequence: CDR1 SGHRS, CDR2 YFSETQ. The CDR3 length is 15 residues. The germline V and J ends were trimmed by 5 bases and 0 bases, with 14 bases remaining between them. CDR3 DNA sequence: TGCGCCAGCAGTCAGCTACAGGCCATGAACACTGAAGCTTTCTTT. Amino acid sequence: CASSQLQAMNTEAFF.